A selection of T cell receptor beta chains follows, all from one sample in a study of blood T cell repertoires in COVID-19. TCRdb keeps only in-frame clones here, not all; method: immunoSEQ multiplex PCR. The profile shows about 35,000 clones, 80% of them singletons. Sample: peripheral blood. The source of these receptors is a woman aged 70-85 years with acute or convalescent COVID-19. CDR3s leave out the opening cysteine and the closing phenylalanine or tryptophan.

>TRBV13
ASSPPGFGVRFEQF
>TRBV6-5
ASSYSYSSYEQY
>TRBV28
ASSLFGQGFYNSPLH
>TRBV7-6
ASSARQGSVGNTIY
>TRBV18
ASSPRRYQETQY
>TRBV21-1
ASSPGTGVGNQPQH
>TRBV28
ASSQGAGNYGYT
>TRBV6-2/TRBV6-3
ASSPDREWSQPQH
>TRBV27
ASSSLFTGGTEAF
>TRBV5-5
ASSPGTASYEQY
>TRBV18
ASSPMGHMWF
>TRBV15
ATSRPGRGTEAF
>TRBV19
ASSARPGQGNQPQH
>TRBV6-1
ASSEDWGLGGRETQY
>TRBV5-4
ASSLLAGTTEVYNEQF
>TRBV6-5
ASSQTGSDGYT
>TRBV18
ASSAGTANQPQH
>TRBV29-1
SVQDLGVAF
>TRBV6-5
ASSTTSGTLYEQY
>TRBV7-9
ASSPTDYGYT
>TRBV27
ASSFSGFRYGYT
>TRBV9
ASSVVYPDYGYT
>TRBV28
ASSLVGQGARRTEAF
>TRBV2
ASSAGLAGELF
>TRBV12-3/TRBV12-4
ASSSGGRVEAF
>TRBV7-7
ASASGGGPQETQY
>TRBV7-6
ASSPAVTSGTDTQY
>TRBV5-5
ASSFNPGLNEKLF
>TRBV3-1/TRBV3-2
ASSPSGTGELF
>TRBV29-1
SIVASASTDTQY
>TRBV29-1
SVEVLGLVARHNEQF
>TRBV29-1
STRAGENSPLH
>TRBV2
ASARKETQY
>TRBV2
ASTDRASNYGYT
>TRBV19
ASSIDGRQPQH
>TRBV6-5
ASSWGTVSSNTEAF
>TRBV5-1
ASTRGLSYNEQF
>TRBV2
ASSEGTSGVYEQY
>TRBV15
ATSRGQGITYEQY
>TRBV6-5
ASSSGGEKLF
>TRBV13
ASSLKGRHEQY
>TRBV7-2
ASSNGVYNEQF